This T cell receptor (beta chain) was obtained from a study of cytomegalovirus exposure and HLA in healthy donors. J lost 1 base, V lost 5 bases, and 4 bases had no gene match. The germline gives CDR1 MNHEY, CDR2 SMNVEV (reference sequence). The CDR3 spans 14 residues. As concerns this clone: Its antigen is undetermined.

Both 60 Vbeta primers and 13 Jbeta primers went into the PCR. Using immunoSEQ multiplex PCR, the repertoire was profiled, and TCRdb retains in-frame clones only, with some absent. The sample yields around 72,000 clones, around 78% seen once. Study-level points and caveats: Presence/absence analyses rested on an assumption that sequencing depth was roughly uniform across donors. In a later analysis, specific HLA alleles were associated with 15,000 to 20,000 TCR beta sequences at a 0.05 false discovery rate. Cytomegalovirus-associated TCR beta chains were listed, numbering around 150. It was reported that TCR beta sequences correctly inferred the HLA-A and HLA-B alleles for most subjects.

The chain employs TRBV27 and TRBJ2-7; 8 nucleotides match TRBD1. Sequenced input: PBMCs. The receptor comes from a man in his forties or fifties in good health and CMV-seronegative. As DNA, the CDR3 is TGTGCCAGCAGTCCGGACAGGGATTCCTACGAGCAGTACTTC. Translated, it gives CASSPDRDSYEQYF.